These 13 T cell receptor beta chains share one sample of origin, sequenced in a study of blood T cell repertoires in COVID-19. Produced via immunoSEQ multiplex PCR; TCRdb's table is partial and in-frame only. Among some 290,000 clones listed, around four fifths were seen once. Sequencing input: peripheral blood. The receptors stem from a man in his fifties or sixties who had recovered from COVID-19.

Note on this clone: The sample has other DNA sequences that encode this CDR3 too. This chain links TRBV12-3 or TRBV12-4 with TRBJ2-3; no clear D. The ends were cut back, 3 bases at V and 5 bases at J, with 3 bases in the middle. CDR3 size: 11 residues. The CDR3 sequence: CASSFRDTQYF. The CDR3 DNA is TGTGCCAGCAGTTTTAGAGATACGCAGTATTTT.

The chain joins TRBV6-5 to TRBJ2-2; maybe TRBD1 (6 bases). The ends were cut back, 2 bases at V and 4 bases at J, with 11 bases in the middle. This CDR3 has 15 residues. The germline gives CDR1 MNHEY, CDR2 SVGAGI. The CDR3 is CASSYQGSGTGELFF. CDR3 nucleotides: TGTGCCAGCAGTTACCAGGGGAGCGGCACCGGGGAGCTGTTTTTT.

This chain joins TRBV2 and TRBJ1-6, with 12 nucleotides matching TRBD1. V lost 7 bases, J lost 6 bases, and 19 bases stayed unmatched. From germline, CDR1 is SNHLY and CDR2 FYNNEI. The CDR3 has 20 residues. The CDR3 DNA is TGTGCCAGCAATCTCCGAATCCCGGGACAGGGGGCGGTCGGTAATTCACCCCTCCACTTT. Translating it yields CASNLRIPGQGAVGNSPLHF.

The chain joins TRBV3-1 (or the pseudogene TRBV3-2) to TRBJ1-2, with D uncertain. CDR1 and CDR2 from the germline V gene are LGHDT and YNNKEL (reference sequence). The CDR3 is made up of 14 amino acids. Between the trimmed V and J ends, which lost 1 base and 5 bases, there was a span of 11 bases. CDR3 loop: CASSQGAGLYGYTF. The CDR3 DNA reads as TGTGCCAGCAGCCAAGGGGCCGGATTGTATGGCTACACCTTC.

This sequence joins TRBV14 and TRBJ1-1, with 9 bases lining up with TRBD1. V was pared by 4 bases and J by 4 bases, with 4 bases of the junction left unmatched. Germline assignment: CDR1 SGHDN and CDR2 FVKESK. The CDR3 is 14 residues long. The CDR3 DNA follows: TGTGCCAGCAGCCTCCAGACAGGGGGCACTGAAGCTTTCTTT. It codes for CASSLQTGGTEAFF.

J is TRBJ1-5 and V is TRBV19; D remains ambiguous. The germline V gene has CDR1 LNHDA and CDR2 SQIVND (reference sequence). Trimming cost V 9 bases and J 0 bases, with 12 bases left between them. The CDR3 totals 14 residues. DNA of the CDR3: TGTGCCAGCAAGACGGAGTATAGCAATCAGCCCCAGCATTTT. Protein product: CASKTEYSNQPQHF.

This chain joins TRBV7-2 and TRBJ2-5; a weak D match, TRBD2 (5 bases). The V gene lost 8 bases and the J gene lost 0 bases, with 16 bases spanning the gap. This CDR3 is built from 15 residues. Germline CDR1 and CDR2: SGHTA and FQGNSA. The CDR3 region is CASGEGRGYQETQYF. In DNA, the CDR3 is TGTGCCAGCGGCGAAGGTCGAGGGTACCAAGAGACCCAGTACTTC.

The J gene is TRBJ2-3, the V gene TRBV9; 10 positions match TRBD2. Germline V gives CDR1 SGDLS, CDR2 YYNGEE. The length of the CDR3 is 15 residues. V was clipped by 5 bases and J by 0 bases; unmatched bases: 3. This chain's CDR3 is CASSFSGGSTDTQYF. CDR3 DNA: TGTGCCAGCAGTTTTAGCGGGGGGAGCACAGATACGCAGTATTTT. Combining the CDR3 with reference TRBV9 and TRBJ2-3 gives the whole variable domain DSGVTQTPKHLITATGQRVTLRCSPRSGDLSVYWYQQSLDQGLQFLIQYYNGEERAKGNILERFSAQQFPDLHSELNLSSLELGDSALYFCASSFSGGSTDTQYFGPGTRLTVL.

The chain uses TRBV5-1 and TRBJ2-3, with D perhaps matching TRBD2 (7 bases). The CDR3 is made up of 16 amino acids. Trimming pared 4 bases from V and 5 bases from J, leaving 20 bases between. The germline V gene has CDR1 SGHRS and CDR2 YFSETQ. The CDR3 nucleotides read TGCGCCAGCAGCCCCCGGGGGCGGGAGAGTCGAGATACGCAGTATTTT. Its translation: CASSPRGRESRDTQYF.

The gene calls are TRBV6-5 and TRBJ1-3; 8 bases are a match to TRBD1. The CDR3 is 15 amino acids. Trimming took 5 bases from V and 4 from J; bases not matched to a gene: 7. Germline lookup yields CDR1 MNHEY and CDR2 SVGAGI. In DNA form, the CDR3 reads TGTGCCAGCAGTCTGGACAGGGCGGGGGGAAACACCATATATTTT. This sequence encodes CASSLDRAGGNTIYF.

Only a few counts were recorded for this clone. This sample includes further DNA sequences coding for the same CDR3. Written as DNA, the CDR3 is TGTGCCAGCAGACCGGGACAGGGCACCGGGGAGCTGTTTTTT. Residues: CASRPGQGTGELFF. The rearrangement uses TRBV2 and TRBJ2-2, with 9 bases matching TRBD1. The CDR3 has 14 residues. With 6 bases clipped from V and 4 bases from J, the junction kept 3 bases outside the gene matches. CDR1 is SNHLY, CDR2 FYNNEI, per germline.

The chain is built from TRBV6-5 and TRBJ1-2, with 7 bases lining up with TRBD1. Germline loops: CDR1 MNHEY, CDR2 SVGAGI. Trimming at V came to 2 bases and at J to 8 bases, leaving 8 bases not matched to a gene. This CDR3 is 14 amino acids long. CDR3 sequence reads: CASSYDTGARGYTF. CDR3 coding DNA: TGTGCCAGCAGTTACGACACAGGGGCTCGGGGCTACACCTTC.

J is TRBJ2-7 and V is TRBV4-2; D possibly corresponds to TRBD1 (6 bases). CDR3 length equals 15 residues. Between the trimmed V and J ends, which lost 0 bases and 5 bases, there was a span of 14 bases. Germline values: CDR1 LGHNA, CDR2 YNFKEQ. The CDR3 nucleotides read TGTGCCAGCAGCCAAGAGGGAGCAGGGGCTAACGAGCAGTACTTC. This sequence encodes CASSQEGAGANEQYF.